This entry lists 27 T cell receptor beta chains sequenced from one sample in a study of T-cell reconstitution after alpha-beta-depleted transplantation in children. During its preparation, the TCRbeta library received unique molecular identifiers. Each CDR3 protein is one row after TCRdb ran MiXCR on the PCR reads. The table lists over 400,000 distinct CDR3 sequences, around 12% of them singletons. The sample in question was PBMCs from the stem cell graft donor, obtained from the stem cell graft. The receptors originated from a human donor who donated a stem cell graft to a child with combined immunodeficiency.

The V gene is TRBV6-5, the J gene TRBJ2-7; D might be TRBD1 or TRBD2, each matching 5 bases. Per germline, CDR1 MNHEY and CDR2 SVGAGI. The CDR3 is 14 residues long. Trimming removed 1 base from V and 3 bases from J, with 10 bases in between. The CDR3 region has the DNA TGTGCCAGCAGTTACTTGGGGGATCTCTACGAGCAGTACTTC. This gives the protein CASSYLGDLYEQYF.

The V and J genes are TRBV6-1 and TRBJ1-4; D remains ambiguous. Per germline, CDR1 MNHNS and CDR2 SASEGT. Between the trimmed V and J ends, which lost 1 base and 4 bases, there was a span of 7 bases. The length of the CDR3 is 14 residues. CDR3 loop: CASSEGYRNEKLFF. CDR3 in DNA: TGTGCCAGCAGTGAAGGGTATCGTAATGAAAAACTGTTTTTT.

This clonotype was detected only a few times. The V call is TRBV6-5, the J call TRBJ2-3; D not certain. CDR1 is MNHEY and CDR2 is SVGAGI in the germline V gene. The V end was cut by 7 bases, the J end by 1 base, with 6 bases between. The CDR3 runs to 12 residues. The CDR3: CASTSGTDTQYF. CDR3 nucleotides: TGTGCCAGCACAAGCGGCACAGATACGCAGTATTTT.

This sequence joins TRBV7-2 and TRBJ1-2, with TRBD1 identical over 9 bases. From germline, CDR1 is SGHTA and CDR2 FQGNSA. The CDR3 sequence is 13 residues long. The trim removed 5 bases at V and 8 bases at J, leaving 6 bases unmatched. The CDR3 sequence is CASSLGTGKGYTF. The CDR3, as DNA: TGTGCCAGCAGCCTTGGGACAGGGAAAGGCTACACCTTC.

This clonotype has just a few counts. The J gene is TRBJ2-2, the V gene TRBV7-6; D call uncertain. The CDR3 length is 16 residues. Trimming removed 5 bases at V and 1 base at J, with 14 bases between. Germline CDR1 reads SGHVS; CDR2 reads FNYEAQ. The CDR3 DNA follows: TGTGCCAGCAGCAAAGCCGTGAGGCAGAACACCGGGGAGCTGTTTTTT. Translating gives CASSKAVRQNTGELFF.

CDR3 coding DNA: TGCGCCAGCAGCCAAGGATTCGGGACAACTAAAAACAATGAGCAGTTCTTC. Its translation: CASSQGFGTTKNNEQFF. This rearrangement joins TRBV4-1 to TRBJ2-1; D perhaps matches TRBD1 (6 bases). V lost 1 base to trimming and J lost 5 bases, with 18 bases between them. CDR3 length equals 17 residues. Germline V gene sequence: CDR1 MGHRA, CDR2 YSYEKL.

The chain recombines TRBV21-1 with TRBJ1-4; whether TRBD1, the table's D call, matches the DNA was not checked. TRBV21-1 is described as a pseudogene. CDR3 length: 12 residues. The CDR3 sequence: CANDRRNEKLFF. In DNA form, the CDR3 reads TGTGCCAACGACAGACGTAATGAAAAACTGTTTTTT.

The chain employs TRBV6-2 or TRBV6-3 and TRBJ1-5; tentative D call: TRBD1 (5 bases). Trimming removed 0 bases at V and 9 bases at J, with 21 bases between. This CDR3 region has 17 residues. The germline V gene has CDR1 MNHEY and CDR2 SVGEGT. The CDR3: CASSYSTVWGPRVPQHF. The CDR3 nucleotides are TGTGCCAGCAGTTACTCGACCGTTTGGGGCCCAAGGGTGCCCCAGCATTTT.

This clonotype was counted ten times or more. This chain connects TRBV20-1 to TRBJ1-5, with D perhaps TRBD1 (5 bases). The CDR3 loop spans 12 amino acids. Germline V CDR1 and CDR2: DFQATT, SNEGSKA (reference sequence). Between the trimmed V and J ends, which lost 0 bases and 5 bases, there was a span of 5 bases. CDR3 sequence (DNA): TGCAGTGCTAGAGAGGGGGATCAGCCCCAGCATTTT. Its protein is CSAREGDQPQHF.

In its sample, this clonotype was seen a few times. This rearrangement joins TRBV7-2 to TRBJ1-2; D is unclear. The CDR3 runs 13 residues. V shed 2 bases and J shed 0 bases, with 4 bases lying between them. Germline V lookup: CDR1 SGHTA, CDR2 FQGNSA. The CDR3 DNA is TGTGCCAGCAGCTTATACGCTAACTATGGCTACACCTTC. It yields the protein CASSLYANYGYTF.

The chain carries TRBV3-1 and TRBJ2-1, with no clear D. The germline CDR1 and CDR2 sequences are LGHDT and YNNKEL (reference sequence). The CDR3 runs 14 residues. V shed 1 base and J shed 5 bases, with 9 bases lying between them. The CDR3 is CASSQGGSDNEQFF. Here the CDR3 DNA reads TGTGCCAGCAGCCAAGGAGGCAGCGACAATGAGCAGTTCTTC.

The CDR3 DNA reads as TGTGCCAGCAGCCCACGCCGCCGTATAGTATCTCAGGCCACCGGGGAGCTGTTTTTT. It codes for CASSPRRRIVSQATGELFF. The chain combines TRBV3-1 with TRBJ2-2, with D hard to call. The CDR3 has 19 residues. Trimming took 4 bases from V and 4 from J, leaving 25 bases between them. Per the germline V gene, CDR1 is LGHDT and CDR2 is YNNKEL (reference sequence).

The gene calls are TRBV5-6 and TRBJ2-3, with D possibly being TRBD1 or TRBD2 (5 bases each). The CDR3 sequence is 13 residues long. Trimming took 0 bases from V and 8 from J, leaving 10 bases between them. CDR1 SGHDT and CDR2 YYEEEE come from the germline V gene. The CDR3, as DNA: TGTGCCAGCAGCTTGGGGGGGTATGGTACGCAGTATTTT. This sequence encodes CASSLGGYGTQYF. The full variable domain, its missing parts supplied by reference TRBV5-6 and TRBJ2-3, is DAGVTQSPTHLIKTRGQQVTLRCSPKSGHDTVSWYQQALGQGPQFIFQYYEEEERQRGNFPDRFSGHQFPNYSSELNVNALLLGDSALYLCASSLGGYGTQYFGPGTRLTVL.

This clonotype was detected many times. The V call is TRBV6-5, the J call TRBJ2-3; no reliable D call. Trimming shortened V by 2 bases and J by 1 base, and 13 bases separated the two germline ends. Per germline, CDR1 MNHEY and CDR2 SVGAGI. The CDR3 sequence is 16 residues long. The CDR3 reads CASSYPGNMGTDTQYF. The CDR3, as DNA: TGTGCCAGCAGTTACCCGGGTAATATGGGCACAGATACGCAGTATTTT.

This clonotype was detected a few times. The chain is built from TRBV7-2 and TRBJ2-7; either TRBD1 or TRBD2 may fit D (5 bases each). V lost 5 bases and J 5 bases, leaving 22 bases between the germline ends. The germline V gene has CDR1 SGHTA and CDR2 FQGNSA. The CDR3 has 16 amino acids. CDR3 in amino acids: CASSTPTGPGWDEQYF. In DNA, the CDR3 is TGTGCCAGCAGCACTCCTACGGGGCCCGGGTGGGACGAGCAGTACTTC.

This clonotype was counted many times. The genes are TRBV27 and TRBJ2-2, with TRBD1 as a possible D gene (6 bases). V was trimmed by 1 base and J by 4 bases, leaving 10 bases between them. Germline loops: CDR1 MNHEY, CDR2 SMNVEV (reference sequence). CDR3 length equals 15 residues. This chain's CDR3 is CASSLWDTLTGELFF. The CDR3 DNA reads as TGTGCCAGCAGTTTATGGGACACTCTCACCGGGGAGCTGTTTTTT.

This sequence joins TRBV7-3 and TRBJ2-1, with D perhaps TRBD1 (6 bases). Germline V gene sequence: CDR1 SGHTA, CDR2 FQGTGA. Trimming pared 4 bases from V and 9 bases from J, leaving 10 bases between. The CDR3 has 12 residues. CDR3 loop: CASSSTGIEQFF. The CDR3 nucleotides are TGTGCCAGCAGCTCCACAGGGATTGAGCAGTTCTTC.

This clonotype was recorded at least ten times. The chain carries TRBV12-3 or TRBV12-4 and TRBJ2-7; 11 bases map to TRBD2. The CDR3 sequence is 14 residues long. After removal of 6 bases from V and 4 bases from J, the junction contained 5 bases not matched to a gene. Here the CDR3 reads CASRDSGRAYEQYF. The CDR3 DNA reads as TGTGCCAGCAGGGATAGCGGGAGGGCATACGAGCAGTACTTC.

This clonotype was seen more than once but under ten times. V gene TRBV9 combines with J gene TRBJ2-5; D remains ambiguous. Between the trimmed V and J ends, which lost 3 bases and 1 base, there was a span of 4 bases. Germline CDR1 and CDR2: SGDLS and YYNGEE. The CDR3 consists of 12 residues. The CDR3 nucleotides read TGTGCCAGCAGCGCCAGCCAAGAGACCCAGTACTTC. As protein: CASSASQETQYF.

This chain joins TRBV30 and TRBJ2-3; D is uncertain. Trimming took off 4 bases at V and 0 bases at J, with 17 bases between the two ends. The CDR3 consists of 16 residues. The germline V gene has CDR1 GTSNPN and CDR2 SVGIG (reference sequence). The CDR3 nucleotides read TGTGCCTGGAACCCCGACCAAGCGCAAAGCACAGATACGCAGTATTTT. Residues: CAWNPDQAQSTDTQYF.

This clonotype has just a few counts. The genes are TRBV28 and TRBJ2-1, with 12 bases identical to TRBD1. This CDR3 has 17 amino acids. Germline values: CDR1 MDHEN, CDR2 SYDVKM. With V trimmed by 2 bases and J by 8 bases, 10 bases remained unmatched. CDR3: CASSLAGGTGGQDEQFF. In nucleotides, the CDR3 is TGTGCCAGCAGTTTAGCGGGGGGGACAGGGGGCCAAGATGAGCAGTTCTTC.

This clonotype occurred many times. The chain combines TRBV9 with TRBJ2-5; the match to TRBD1 covers 8 bases. Germline V lookup: CDR1 SGDLS, CDR2 YYNGEE. This CDR3 is 18 amino acids long. The V gene end was trimmed by 4 bases and the J gene end by 3 bases; junction bases not matched to a gene: 17. Here the CDR3 reads CASSPRDRTSPAEETQYF. CDR3 in DNA: TGTGCCAGCAGCCCCCGGGACAGGACCTCCCCGGCCGAAGAGACCCAGTACTTC.

This clonotype was seen more than once but under ten times. This chain uses TRBV12-3 or TRBV12-4 with TRBJ1-2, with D perhaps TRBD1 (6 bases). This CDR3 is built from 14 residues. V gave up 2 bases and J gave up 6 bases, with 13 bases separating them. The CDR3 nucleotides are TGTGCCAGCAGTTTATGGGGGGGGGCTCATGGCTACACCTTC. Translated: CASSLWGGAHGYTF.

At least ten counts were recorded for this clonotype. This chain uses TRBV6-5 with TRBJ1-4, with unresolved D. The CDR3 loop spans 12 amino acids. Germline V gives CDR1 MNHEY, CDR2 SVGAGI. Trimming stripped 6 bases from V and 7 bases from J, with 9 bases between. CDR3 DNA sequence: TGTGCCAGCAGCCTACGTGGTGAAAAACTGTTTTTT. Its protein product is CASSLRGEKLFF.

The V call is TRBV7-9, the J call TRBJ2-3, with TRBD2 as a possible D gene (5 bases). There are 13 residues in the CDR3. V was pared by 6 bases and J by 9 bases, with 16 bases between. Germline lookup yields CDR1 SEHNR and CDR2 FQNEAQ (reference sequence). The CDR3 region has the DNA TGTGCCAGCAGTTCCCGGGATACCTTGACGCAGTATTTT. Protein product: CASSSRDTLTQYF. Together with reference TRBV7-9 and TRBJ2-3, the CDR3 gives the full variable domain: DTGVSQNPRHKITKRGQNVTFRCDPISEHNRLYWYRQTLGQGPEFLTYFQNEAQLEKSRLLSDRFSAERPKGSFSTLEIQRTEQGDSAMYLCASSSRDTLTQYFGPGTRLTVL.

This clonotype was recorded many times. The chain couples TRBV9 to TRBJ2-3; possible D gene TRBD2, 5 bases. Germline V gene sequence: CDR1 SGDLS, CDR2 YYNGEE. V was shortened by 2 bases and J by 2 bases, with 15 bases between the two germline ends. CDR3 length equals 16 residues. The CDR3 sequence is CASSVGSTSATDTQYF. The DNA of the CDR3 is TGTGCCAGCAGCGTGGGGTCCACTAGTGCCACAGATACGCAGTATTTT.

This clonotype appeared many times. The V and J genes are TRBV5-6 and TRBJ2-7; D gene ambiguous. Germline V gene lookup returns CDR1 SGHDT and CDR2 YYEEEE. With 4 bases removed from V and 2 bases from J, the gap between germline ends came to 10 bases. CDR3 length equals 13 residues. CDR3 residues: CASSRLGPYEQYF. DNA of the CDR3: TGTGCCAGCAGCCGCCTTGGACCCTACGAGCAGTACTTC. Full variable domain (outside the CDR3, taken from reference TRBV5-6 and TRBJ2-7): DAGVTQSPTHLIKTRGQQVTLRCSPKSGHDTVSWYQQALGQGPQFIFQYYEEEERQRGNFPDRFSGHQFPNYSSELNVNALLLGDSALYLCASSRLGPYEQYFGPGTRLTVT.